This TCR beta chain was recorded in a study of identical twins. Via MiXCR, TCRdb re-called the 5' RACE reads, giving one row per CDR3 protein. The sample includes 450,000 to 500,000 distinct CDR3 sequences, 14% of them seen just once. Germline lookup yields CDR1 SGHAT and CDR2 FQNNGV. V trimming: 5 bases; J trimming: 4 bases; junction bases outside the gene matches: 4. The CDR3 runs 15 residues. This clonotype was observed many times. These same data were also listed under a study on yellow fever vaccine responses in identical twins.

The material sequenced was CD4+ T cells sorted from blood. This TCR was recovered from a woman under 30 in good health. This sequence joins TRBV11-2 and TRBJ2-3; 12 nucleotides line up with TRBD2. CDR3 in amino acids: CASSSRLAGADTQYF. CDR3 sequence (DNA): TGTGCCAGCAGCAGTAGACTAGCGGGGGCAGATACGCAGTATTTT. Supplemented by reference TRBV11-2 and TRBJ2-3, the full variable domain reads EAGVAQSPRYKIIEKRQSVAFWCNPISGHATLYWYQQILGQGPKLLIQFQNNGVVDDSQLPKDRFSAERLKGVDSTLKIQPAKLEDSAVYLCASSSRLAGADTQYFGPGTRLTVL.